A selection of T cell receptor beta chains follows, all from one sample in a study of blood T cell dynamics during melanoma immunotherapy. Repertoires were generated with immunoSEQ multiplex PCR, while TCRdb's copy carries only in-frame clones and drops some. The table includes approximately 11,000 clones, around 80% detected once. Source: blood, taken from a patient treated with checkpoint blockade. These receptor sequences come from a human donor with melanoma. Each CDR3 is given with its conserved first and last residue. The D gene is left open where the match is weak.

d_gene: .
j_gene: TRBJ2-3
v_gene: TRBV19
CDR3aa: CASKFGASTDTQYF

d_gene: TRBD2
j_gene: TRBJ2-1
v_gene: TRBV7-6
CDR3aa: CASSGTAGETEQFF

d_gene: .
j_gene: TRBJ1-4
v_gene: TRBV5-6
CDR3aa: CASSSRVSEKLFF

d_gene: .
j_gene: TRBJ2-4
v_gene: TRBV29-1
CDR3aa: CSVEGYPPGIQYF

d_gene: TRBD2
j_gene: TRBJ2-4
v_gene: TRBV5-6
CDR3aa: CASSLTRTSGNIQYF

d_gene: .
j_gene: TRBJ1-3
v_gene: TRBV6-5
CDR3aa: CASSLRSPSRGNTIYF

d_gene: .
j_gene: TRBJ1-1
v_gene: TRBV14
CDR3aa: CASSLRGMNTEAFF

d_gene: TRBD1
j_gene: TRBJ2-7
v_gene: TRBV29-1
CDR3aa: CSVEGWTGGAEQYF

d_gene: TRBD1
j_gene: TRBJ2-7
v_gene: TRBV6-6
CDR3aa: CASRTGTASYEQYF

d_gene: .
j_gene: TRBJ2-7
v_gene: TRBV5-6
CDR3aa: CASSLYGYEQYF

d_gene: .
j_gene: TRBJ2-2
v_gene: TRBV7-9
CDR3aa: CASTPRSSKNTGELFF

d_gene: .
j_gene: TRBJ1-1
v_gene: TRBV19
CDR3aa: CASSPTRGGLGNTEAFF

d_gene: .
j_gene: TRBJ1-1
v_gene: TRBV4-3
CDR3aa: CASSSTVDRNTEAFF

d_gene: TRBD2
j_gene: TRBJ2-3
v_gene: TRBV30
CDR3aa: CAWSEGLAGKVDTQYF

d_gene: .
j_gene: TRBJ2-1
v_gene: TRBV28
CDR3aa: CASSLLGPAEQFF

d_gene: .
j_gene: TRBJ2-6
v_gene: TRBV7-3
CDR3aa: CASSPTGTGANVLTF